These T cell receptor beta chains were read from a single sample in a study of PD-L1 blockade in urothelial cancer. Using immunoSEQ multiplex PCR, the repertoire was profiled, and TCRdb retains in-frame clones only, with some absent. The sample records 50,000 to 70,000 clones, 75% to 85% being singletons. The source material was PBMCs, sampled around atezolizumab (anti-PD-L1) treatment. The receptors were sampled from a man between 70 and 80 years old with urothelial cancer. The CDR3 runs from the conserved cysteine through the conserved F or W. Each record gives: clone size, J gene, D gene, V gene, CDR3 length, CDR3 protein, CDR3 DNA. D genes are given only for firm matches. Size values are once, few and many counts, or a class for expanded clones, and some rows have none.

NA	TRBJ1-5	NA	TRBV2	15	CASSEDTHSNQPQHF	TGTGCCAGCAGTGAGGACACCCATAGCAATCAGCCCCAGCATTTT
NA	TRBJ1-1	NA	TRBV10-1	14	CATLSPSLYTEAFF	TGCGCCACCTTGTCGCCAAGCCTTTACACTGAAGCTTTCTTT
NA	TRBJ2-1	TRBD2	TRBV11-1	15	CASSSSGRFSNEQFF	TGTGCCAGCAGCTCGAGCGGGAGGTTTTCCAATGAGCAGTTCTTC
NA	TRBJ2-1	NA	TRBV6-1	13	CASSLGSGGEQFF	TGTGCCAGCAGTTTGGGGTCCGGCGGGGAGCAGTTCTTC
NA	TRBJ2-5	NA	TRBV10-3	14	CAISESTGLETQYF	TGTGCCATCAGTGAGTCAACAGGGTTAGAGACCCAGTACTTC
NA	TRBJ2-1	TRBD1	TRBV2	15	CASSEGTGVHNEQFF	TGTGCCAGCAGTGAGGGGACAGGTGTCCACAATGAGCAGTTCTTC
NA	TRBJ2-1	TRBD2	TRBV19	17	CASSIGLAGGSYNEQFF	TGTGCCAGTAGTATCGGCCTAGCGGGAGGCTCCTACAATGAGCAGTTCTTC
many	TRBJ1-1	TRBD1	TRBV19	12	CASNRGTGEAFF	TGTGCCAGTAACAGGGGCACCGGTGAAGCTTTCTTT
NA	TRBJ1-4	NA	TRBV5-1	15	CASSSSGVRNEKLFF	TGCGCCAGCAGCAGTTCGGGGGTTAGGAATGAAAAACTGTTTTTT
NA	TRBJ2-7	TRBD2	TRBV5-4	17	CASSSGGLAGVSYEQYF	TGTGCCAGCAGCTCGGGAGGGCTAGCGGGTGTCTCCTACGAGCAGTACTTC
NA	TRBJ2-3	NA	TRBV28	15	CASSFQGRSADTQYF	TGTGCCAGCAGTTTTCAGGGTCGATCGGCAGATACGCAGTATTTT
NA	TRBJ2-1	TRBD2	TRBV28	18	CASSLGLAGGSAYNEQFF	TGTGCCAGCAGTTTGGGACTAGCGGGAGGGAGCGCCTACAATGAGCAGTTCTTC
NA	TRBJ2-1	TRBD2	TRBV29-1	13	CSVAGTSGNEQFF	TGCAGCGTCGCCGGGACTAGCGGGAACGAGCAGTTCTTC
NA	TRBJ2-1	TRBD1	TRBV9	16	CASSGKSTGGIDEQFF	TGTGCCAGCAGCGGTAAGTCGACAGGGGGCATCGATGAGCAGTTCTTC
NA	TRBJ1-1	NA	TRBV7-6	15	CASSPQPQSNTEAFF	TGTGCCAGCAGCCCCCAGCCACAGTCGAACACTGAAGCTTTCTTT
NA	TRBJ1-3	NA	TRBV6-6	12	CASGRGGNTIYF	TGTGCCAGCGGCCGAGGGGGAAACACCATATATTTT
NA	TRBJ2-3	TRBD2	TRBV30	16	CAWLGGAGGPTDTQYF	TGTGCCTGGCTCGGCGGGGCGGGAGGACCCACAGATACGCAGTATTTT
NA	TRBJ1-2	TRBD1	TRBV27	16	CASTSLTGVTSYGYTF	TGTGCCAGCACCTCGTTGACAGGGGTGACCTCCTATGGCTACACCTTC
NA	TRBJ2-1	NA	TRBV6-5	15	CASSYRVGRGNEQFF	TGTGCCAGCAGTTACCGAGTGGGCAGGGGCAATGAGCAGTTCTTC
NA	TRBJ2-3	TRBD2	TRBV19	16	CASGAFGGGRSDTQYF	TGTGCCAGTGGGGCGTTCGGGGGGGGTCGTTCAGATACGCAGTATTTT
NA	TRBJ2-7	NA	TRBV13	12	CASRSGYHEQYF	TGTGCCAGCAGGTCGGGGTATCACGAGCAGTACTTC
few	TRBJ1-2	TRBD1	TRBV5-8	13	CASSTPDRMAYTF	TGTGCCAGCAGCACTCCGGACAGGATGGCCTACACCTTC
NA	TRBJ1-2	NA	TRBV29-1	11	CSVQGIDGYTF	TGCAGCGTTCAGGGGATTGATGGCTACACCTTC
NA	TRBJ2-1	NA	TRBV9	15	CASSVGGASYNEQFF	TGTGCCAGCAGCGTGGGCGGGGCCTCGTACAATGAGCAGTTCTTC
once	TRBJ1-5	TRBD1	TRBV15	14	CATSRGQGNQPQHF	TGTGCCACCAGCAGAGGACAGGGTAATCAGCCCCAGCATTTT
NA	TRBJ2-7	NA	TRBV7-9	14	CASSLERRTHEQYF	TGTGCCAGCAGCTTAGAGCGGCGTACCCACGAGCAGTACTTC
NA	TRBJ2-3	TRBD2	TRBV5-4	16	CASSLWGLADTDTQYF	TGTGCCAGCAGCCTGTGGGGACTAGCGGATACAGATACGCAGTATTTT
NA	TRBJ2-1	NA	TRBV18	15	CASSPLTDTYNEQFF	TGTGCCAGCTCACCCCTGACAGATACCTACAATGAGCAGTTCTTC
NA	TRBJ1-4	NA	TRBV28	15	CASRTYRSTNEKLFF	TGTGCCAGCAGAACTTACAGATCAACTAATGAAAAACTGTTTTTT
NA	TRBJ2-3	NA	TRBV4-1	14	CASKRAASTDTQYF	TGCGCCAGCAAGCGGGCGGCTAGCACAGATACGCAGTATTTT